This T cell receptor beta chain was found in a study of T-cell reconstitution after alpha-beta-depleted transplantation in children. Library preparation (for TCRbeta) was performed with unique molecular identifiers. TCRdb re-called the PCR reads with MiXCR, one entry per CDR3 protein. The sample records about 200,000 distinct CDR3 sequences, about 14% being singletons. Concerning this clonotype: Its ends do not fully match the called genes, so a read error is possible.

The clonotype was recovered from a human donor who donated a stem cell graft to a child with acute lymphoblastic leukemia. The specimen was PBMCs from the stem cell graft donor, collected from the stem cell graft.

The CDR3 spells CASSLRTGGEYGNTF. As DNA, the CDR3 is TGTGCCAGCAGTCTGAGGACAGGGGGAGAGTATGGCAACACCTTC. The rearrangement uses TRBV28 and TRBJ1-2; TRBD1 matches at 10 bases. Looked up from germline, CDR1 is MDHEN and CDR2 is SYDVKM. The CDR3 spans 15 residues.